This T cell receptor (beta chain) was sequenced for a study of beta chain features in type 1 diabetes. Study findings and constraints: Among patients with Type 1 diabetes, TCRB CDR3s were moderately but significantly shorter in every one of the four CD4+ subsets.

As to this clone: What it recognizes is unknown.

Reverse transcribing all isolated RNA meant expressed TCRB transcripts were sequenced. TCRdb's copy holds only in-frame clones and misses some; the assay was immunoSEQ multiplex PCR. The data show over 14,000 clones, with 70% to 80% seen just once and 0.31% held by the top ten. The CDR3 sequence is 12 residues long. V lost 3 bases and J lost 9, with 10 bases in between. Per germline, CDR1 SGHRS and CDR2 YFSETQ. The chain has TRBV5-1 and TRBJ2-1; D possibly corresponds to TRBD2 (6 bases). The TCR sequence derives from a woman between 18 and 29 years old with type 1 diabetes. Sequenced: stem cell memory CD4+ T cells from blood. The CDR3 loop reads CASSSGLSEQFF. The DNA for the CDR3 is TGCGCCAGCAGCTCGGGACTCTCTGAGCAGTTCTTC.